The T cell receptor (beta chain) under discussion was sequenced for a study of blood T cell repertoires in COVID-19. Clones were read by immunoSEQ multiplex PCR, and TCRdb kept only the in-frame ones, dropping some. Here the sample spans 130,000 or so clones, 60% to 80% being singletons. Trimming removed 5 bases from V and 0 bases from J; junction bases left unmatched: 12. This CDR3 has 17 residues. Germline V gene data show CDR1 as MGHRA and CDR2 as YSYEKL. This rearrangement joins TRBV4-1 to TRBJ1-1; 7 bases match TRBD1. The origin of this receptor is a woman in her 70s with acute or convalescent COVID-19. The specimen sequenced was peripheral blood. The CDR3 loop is CASSIRQGPTLNTEAFF. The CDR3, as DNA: TGCGCCAGCAGCATCCGACAGGGACCTACGCTGAACACTGAAGCTTTCTTT.